These 19 T cell receptor beta chains came from one sample sequenced in a study of T cell changes during pregnancy in multiple sclerosis. The method was immunoSEQ multiplex PCR; TCRdb's version includes in-frame clones alone and lacks a portion of them. The sample contains some 11,000 clones, 86% of which appear only once. The sample here was CD8+ T cells from peripheral blood mononuclear cells, taken in the second trimester of pregnancy. The receptor set was obtained from a female donor in good health, enrolled as a control in a pregnancy study.

The rearrangement links TRBV9 to TRBJ2-7; D possibly corresponds to TRBD2 (6 bases). CDR3 length equals 15 residues. V was clipped by 4 bases and J by 5 bases, with 19 bases between them. Looked up from germline, CDR1 is SGDLS and CDR2 is YYNGEE. As DNA, the CDR3 is TGTGCCAGCAGCCCATTTGGGGGGAGCTCGGACGAGCAGTACTTC. Amino acids: CASSPFGGSSDEQYF. The full variable domain, with the rest looked up from reference TRBV9 and TRBJ2-7, is DSGVTQTPKHLITATGQRVTLRCSPRSGDLSVYWYQQSLDQGLQFLIQYYNGEERAKGNILERFSAQQFPDLHSELNLSSLELGDSALYFCASSPFGGSSDEQYFGPGTRLTVT.

This chain connects TRBV18 to TRBJ1-4, with 8 bases matching TRBD1. After removal of 3 bases from V and 8 bases from J, the junction contained 8 bases not matched to a gene. The CDR3 runs 15 residues. In germline, CDR1 is KGHSH, CDR2 LQKENI. In DNA form, the CDR3 reads TGTGCCAGCTCACCCGAGCAGGGGGCGCTAGAAAAACTGTTTTTT. Residues: CASSPEQGALEKLFF.

V and J are TRBV4-1 and TRBJ2-7; TRBD1 might be the D (6 bases). The CDR3 length is 14 residues. V gave up 0 bases and J gave up 2 bases, with 8 bases separating them. Germline CDR1 reads MGHRA; CDR2 reads YSYEKL. CDR3 DNA: TGCGCCAGCAGCCAAGACAGGGGTCCCTACGAGCAGTACTTC. Translation: CASSQDRGPYEQYF.

The chain combines TRBV21-1 with TRBJ1-1; the table assigns TRBD1, which was not confirmed against the DNA. TRBV21-1 is a known pseudogene. The CDR3 consists of 14 residues. The CDR3 loop reads CASSKGASHTEAFF. DNA for the CDR3: TGTGCCAGCAGCAAAGGGGCCAGCCACACTGAAGCTTTCTTT.

The rearrangement links TRBV28 to TRBJ2-5; a weak D match, TRBD2 (6 bases). This CDR3 contains 15 residues. The germline V gene encodes CDR1 MDHEN and CDR2 SYDVKM. V was pared by 3 bases and J by 4 bases, with 15 bases between. Here the CDR3 DNA reads TGTGCCAGCAGTTTCAGGGACTCAAAAGGAGAGACCCAGTACTTC. Translated, it gives CASSFRDSKGETQYF.

V usage is TRBV19 and J usage is TRBJ2-1, with 9 positions matching TRBD2. Trimming removed 1 base from V and 8 bases from J; junction bases left unmatched: 6. Germline CDR1 and CDR2: LNHDA and SQIVND (reference sequence). CDR3 size: 15 residues. CDR3 coding DNA: TGTGCCAGTAGTATAGGGACTAGCGAGGTGGATGAGCAGTTCTTC. Its translation is CASSIGTSEVDEQFF. Based on the CDR3 plus reference TRBV19 and TRBJ2-1, the full variable domain is DGGITQSPKYLFRKEGQNVTLSCEQNLNHDAMYWYRQDPGQGLRLIYYSQIVNDFQKGDIAEGYSVSREKKESFPLTVTSAQKNPTAFYLCASSIGTSEVDEQFFGPGTRLTVL.

The rearrangement links TRBV12-2 to TRBJ1-5; the table's D call, TRBD1, was not checked against the DNA. TRBV12-2 is classified as a pseudogene. The CDR3 consists of 18 residues. The CDR3 DNA reads as TGTGCAAGTCGCTACCACCCAACAGAGCCCAATAGCAATCAGCCCCAGCATTTT. Its translation: CASRYHPTEPNSNQPQHF.

The chain's CDR3 is CASSSHRQGNEAFF. The CDR3 DNA sequence: TGTGCCAGCAGCTCCCATAGACAGGGGAATGAAGCTTTCTTT. V gene TRBV5-4 combines with J gene TRBJ1-1; TRBD1 matches 8 bases. Trimming removed 3 bases from V and 7 bases from J; junction bases left unmatched: 8. The germline V gene encodes CDR1 SGHNT and CDR2 YYREEE (reference sequence). The CDR3 consists of 14 residues.

This clone is deemed medium-sized. The chain links TRBV30 to TRBJ2-7; TRBD2 is a possible D gene (6 bases). From germline, CDR1 is GTSNPN and CDR2 SVGIG (reference sequence). The V and J ends lost 5 bases and 5 bases respectively, with 13 bases between them. The CDR3 sequence is 12 residues long. The CDR3 reads CAWGRGYDEQYF. In nucleotides, the CDR3 is TGTGCCTGGGGGCGGGGATATGACGAGCAGTACTTC.

This chain uses TRBV25-1 with TRBJ1-5, with D possibly matching TRBD1 (6 bases). Germline CDR1 MGHDK, CDR2 SYGVNS. V was shortened by 6 bases and J by 5 bases, with 14 bases between the two germline ends. The length of the CDR3 is 14 residues. CDR3 amino acids: CASRPTGKDQPQHF. CDR3 DNA sequence: TGTGCCAGCAGGCCTACAGGGAAGGATCAGCCCCAGCATTTT.

The V and J genes are TRBV15 and TRBJ2-7, with 7 positions matching TRBD1. The CDR3 spans 14 residues. Germline CDR1 LNHNV, CDR2 YYDKDF (reference sequence). V was pared by 4 bases and J by 0 bases, with 3 bases of the junction left unmatched. CDR3 DNA sequence: TGTGCCACCAGCAATGGGGACAGCTCCTACGAGCAGTACTTC. Its translation is CATSNGDSSYEQYF.

This rearrangement joins TRBV19 to TRBJ2-1, with a tentative D call TRBD2 (6 bases). The CDR3 has 14 amino acids. Germline-derived CDR1 and CDR2 are LNHDA and SQIVND (reference sequence). Trimming took 4 bases from V and 3 from J, leaving 10 bases between them. DNA for the CDR3: TGTGCCAGTAGTACGGGAGCAGGCTACAATGAGCAGTTCTTC. Residues: CASSTGAGYNEQFF.

This chain links TRBV9 with TRBJ2-5; 10 bases line up with TRBD1. Germline-derived CDR1 and CDR2 are SGDLS and YYNGEE. CDR3 size: 16 residues. V was pared by 2 bases and J by 2 bases, with 6 bases of the junction left unmatched. CDR3 bases: TGTGCCAGCAGCGTGTCCGGGACAGGGGCACAAGAGACCCAGTACTTC. Protein sequence: CASSVSGTGAQETQYF. Drawing the rest from reference TRBV9 and TRBJ2-5, the complete variable domain is DSGVTQTPKHLITATGQRVTLRCSPRSGDLSVYWYQQSLDQGLQFLIQYYNGEERAKGNILERFSAQQFPDLHSELNLSSLELGDSALYFCASSVSGTGAQETQYFGPGTRLLVL.

This chain connects TRBV2 to TRBJ2-1, with TRBD2 identical over 10 bases. Germline CDR1 is SNHLY and CDR2 is FYNNEI. The CDR3 consists of 13 residues. Unmatched junction bases numbered 5, after V lost 10 bases and J lost 5 bases. The CDR3 loop is CAIGLAEDNEQFF. DNA for the CDR3: TGTGCCATTGGACTAGCGGAAGACAATGAGCAGTTCTTC.

The genes are TRBV7-9 and TRBJ2-7, with D perhaps TRBD2 (6 bases). The length of the CDR3 is 13 residues. Germline V gives CDR1 SEHNR, CDR2 FQNEAQ (reference sequence). V lost 5 bases and J 3 bases, leaving 11 bases between the germline ends. CDR3 DNA sequence: TGTGCCAGCAGCCTCCGGGGAGGCTACGAGCAGTACTTC. Translating it yields CASSLRGGYEQYF.

The chain uses TRBV30 and TRBJ1-4; possible D gene TRBD1, 6 bases. Trimming left V 3 bases short and J 7 bases short, with 12 bases between. The CDR3 has 13 amino acids. From germline, CDR1 is GTSNPN and CDR2 SVGIG (reference sequence). This CDR3 is CAWRGALTEKLFF. The CDR3 nucleotides read TGTGCCTGGAGGGGGGCTCTTACTGAAAAACTGTTTTTT.

This CDR3 is CASSPTDTSLTNEKLFF. CDR3 nucleotide sequence: TGTGCCAGCTCACCAACCGACACGTCCCTAACTAATGAAAAACTGTTTTTT. The chain is built from TRBV18 and TRBJ1-4; D gene unclear. The CDR3 covers 17 residues. Germline lookup yields CDR1 KGHSH and CDR2 LQKENI. V was pared by 2 bases and J by 1 base, with 14 bases between.

V gene TRBV6-5 combines with J gene TRBJ2-3, with D possibly being TRBD2 (6 bases). The V end lost 6 bases, the J end lost 1 base, and 11 bases lay between the germline ends. The CDR3 consists of 14 residues. Germline V lookup: CDR1 MNHEY, CDR2 SVGAGI. CDR3 loop: CASSRGLGTDTQYF. The DNA for the CDR3 is TGTGCCAGCAGCCGGGGACTCGGCACAGATACGCAGTATTTT.

This clone is a singleton in its sample. The chain has TRBV27 and TRBJ1-1, with D possibly TRBD1 on 5 matching bases. With 6 bases removed from V and 6 bases from J, the gap between germline ends came to 20 bases. In germline, CDR1 is MNHEY, CDR2 SMNVEV (reference sequence). The CDR3 runs 15 residues. CDR3 loop: CASRPRGGERAEAFF. The CDR3 nucleotides read TGTGCCAGCAGACCCCGTGGGGGGGAGAGAGCTGAAGCTTTCTTT.